This TCR beta chain originates from a study of T cell responses to AZD1222 COVID-19 vaccine. Germline V gene sequence: CDR1 MNHEY, CDR2 SMNVEV (reference sequence). The CDR3 runs to 11 residues. Remarks on this clone: Its antigen is currently unknown. The junction departs from germline at one end; a sequencing error may be responsible.

Study-level results: CD4 TCRs associated with vaccination spanned spike, dominating at 160-218 and 743-854.

Assay used: immunoSEQ multiplex PCR; TCRdb lists only in-frame clones, some missing. Of around 150,000 clones in the sample, 75% to 95% were seen once. The source of this sequence is an adult who received the AZD1222 COVID-19 vaccine. The chain is built from TRBV27 and TRBJ1-2, with D unclear. The sample here was peripheral blood, taken 28 days after the second AZD1222 dose. The CDR3 DNA sequence: TGTGCCAGCAGTTTCGGCTTCGCCCTGTATTTC. Translated: CASSFGFALYF.